Each of the 5 T cell receptor beta chains below was sequenced from the same sample in a study of early T cells in non-severe SARS-CoV-2 infection. TCRdb re-derived calls from the 5' RACE reads in MiXCR, one entry per CDR3 protein. The table has tens of thousands of distinct CDR3 sequences, roughly 4.8% seen once. The sequencing sample was made of whole blood. Receptors were obtained from an adult who was a healthcare worker with PCR-confirmed SARS-CoV-2 infection or an uninfected control (not recorded which).

This clonotype has ten or more counts. The chain is built from TRBV29-1 and TRBJ2-1, with 7 bases matching TRBD1. Germline V gene data show CDR1 as SQVTM and CDR2 as ANQGSEA. The CDR3 is made up of 15 amino acids. Losses at the gene ends were 7 bases for V and 0 bases for J; bases not matched to a gene: 9. The CDR3 loop is CSGRTGLSSYNEQFF. DNA for the CDR3: TGCAGCGGGCGGACAGGTTTGAGCTCCTACAATGAGCAGTTCTTC.

This clonotype occurred many times. The V call is TRBV9, the J call TRBJ1-1; 7 bases fit TRBD1. The germline V gene encodes CDR1 SGDLS and CDR2 YYNGEE. The CDR3 is 16 residues long. With V trimmed by 4 bases and J by 5 bases, 14 bases remained unmatched. In DNA, the CDR3 is TGTGCCAGCAGCCTCACAGGGGTGCCTCAGGGTACTGAAGCTTTCTTT. Translating it yields CASSLTGVPQGTEAFF.

This clonotype has more than one count but fewer than ten. The rearrangement joins TRBV5-4 to TRBJ1-1, with a possible D match to TRBD1 (6 bases). CDR1 and CDR2 (germline): SGHNT, YYREEE (reference sequence). There are 15 residues in the CDR3. Trimming removed 5 bases at V and 1 base at J, with 15 bases between. The CDR3 sequence is CASRSVMGANTEAFF. CDR3 nucleotides: TGTGCCAGCAGATCGGTCATGGGGGCGAACACTGAAGCTTTCTTT.

The chain combines TRBV5-1 with TRBJ2-7; TRBD1 is a possible D gene (7 bases). Germline V gene data show CDR1 as SGHRS and CDR2 as YFSETQ. The CDR3 spans 13 residues. Trimming removed 4 bases at V and 6 bases at J, with 14 bases between. This CDR3 is CASSPTRGAEQYF. The DNA for the CDR3 is TGCGCCAGCAGCCCCACCAGGGGGGCCGAGCAGTACTTC. Supplemented by reference TRBV5-1 and TRBJ2-7, the full variable domain reads KAGVTQTPRYLIKTRGQQVTLSCSPISGHRSVSWYQQTPGQGLQFLFEYFSETQRNKGNFPGRFSGRQFSNSRSEMNVSTLELGDSALYLCASSPTRGAEQYFGPGTRLTVT.

This clonotype was counted between two and nine times. The chain combines TRBV18 with TRBJ2-2, with TRBD2 identical over 8 bases. V was clipped by 3 bases and J by 0 bases; unmatched bases: 0. CDR3 size: 15 residues. The V gene's germline CDR1 is KGHSH and CDR2 LQKENI. This CDR3 is CASSPGLANTGELFF. In DNA, the CDR3 is TGTGCCAGCTCACCGGGACTAGCGAACACCGGGGAGCTGTTTTTT.